These 25 T cell receptor beta chains were all obtained from the same sample, sequenced in a study of identical twins. From the 5' RACE reads, TCRdb called clonotypes with MiXCR, one entry per CDR3 protein. The sample has 550,000 to 800,000 distinct CDR3 sequences, 7% to 7.5% seen once. The sample was also reused in another study, on yellow fever vaccine responses in identical twins.

The material sequenced was PBMCs. These receptors were obtained from a woman aged 18-29 years in good health.

This clonotype was picked up a small number of times. The chain couples TRBV11-2 to TRBJ1-4, with D tentatively TRBD1 (5 bases). The CDR3 totals 15 residues. Germline values: CDR1 SGHAT, CDR2 FQNNGV. V gave up 5 bases and J gave up 7 bases, with 17 bases separating them. Written as DNA, the CDR3 is TGTGCCAGCAGCGGGACGAGGGGCGGGGTTGAAAAACTGTTTTTT. Amino acids: CASSGTRGGVEKLFF.

This clonotype was found many times. Here the CDR3 reads CASSPGQPTYGYTF. The CDR3 region has the DNA TGTGCCAGCAGTCCCGGACAGCCAACCTATGGCTACACCTTC. J is TRBJ1-2 and V is TRBV12-3 or TRBV12-4, with D maybe TRBD1 (6 bases). The CDR3 spans 14 residues. The ends were cut back, 5 bases at V and 4 bases at J, with 14 bases in the middle.

This clonotype was seen a handful of times. This chain connects TRBV28 to TRBJ1-3; unclear D gene. The V end was cut by 1 base, the J end by 0 bases, with 10 bases between. The CDR3 covers 16 residues. Germline V gene sequence: CDR1 MDHEN, CDR2 SYDVKM. The CDR3 region is CASSLYRPYSGNTIYF. CDR3 DNA sequence: TGTGCCAGCAGTTTATACCGACCGTACTCTGGAAACACCATATATTTT.

The chain uses TRBV24-1 and TRBJ2-3; D call uncertain. The CDR3 sequence is 15 residues long. V shed 3 bases and J shed 2 bases, with 11 bases lying between them. CDR1 and CDR2 (germline): KGHDR, SFDVKD. The CDR3 DNA reads as TGTGCCACCAGTGATACCGGACGGGCCACAGATACGCAGTATTTT. Amino acid sequence: CATSDTGRATDTQYF.

The chain links TRBV18 to TRBJ2-1; 7 bases match TRBD2. V was pared by 3 bases and J by 6 bases, with 5 bases of the junction left unmatched. CDR3 length: 14 residues. Per the germline V gene, CDR1 is KGHSH and CDR2 is LQKENI. The CDR3 loop reads CASSPETSPNEQFF. CDR3 coding DNA: TGTGCCAGCTCACCCGAGACTAGCCCCAATGAGCAGTTCTTC. The full variable domain, in which reference TRBV18 and TRBJ2-1 provide the parts outside the CDR3, is NAGVMQNPRHLVRRRGQEARLRCSPMKGHSHVYWYRQLPEEGLKFMVYLQKENIIDESGMPKERFSAEFPKEGPSILRIQQVVRGDSAAYFCASSPETSPNEQFFGPGTRLTVL.

This clonotype occurred a few times. The rearrangement uses TRBV5-1 and TRBJ2-2; TRBD1 matches 7 bases. Germline CDR1 reads SGHRS; CDR2 reads YFSETQ. The V gene end was trimmed by 3 bases and the J gene end by 0 bases; junction bases not matched to a gene: 5. The CDR3 covers 16 residues. In nucleotides, the CDR3 is TGCGCCAGCAGCTCAGGACAGGCACCGAACACCGGGGAGCTGTTTTTT. Residues: CASSSGQAPNTGELFF. Looking up the rest from reference TRBV5-1 and TRBJ2-2 gives the full variable domain: KAGVTQTPRYLIKTRGQQVTLSCSPISGHRSVSWYQQTPGQGLQFLFEYFSETQRNKGNFPGRFSGRQFSNSRSEMNVSTLELGDSALYLCASSSGQAPNTGELFFGEGSRLTVL.

The CDR3 nucleotides are TGTGCCAGCAGCCCCGGGACTAGCGGGAGACTATACAATGAGCAGTTCTTC. It yields the protein CASSPGTSGRLYNEQFF. The chain recombines TRBV3-1 with TRBJ2-1, with 14 bases that match TRBD2. CDR1 is LGHDT and CDR2 is YNNKEL in the germline V gene (reference sequence). The CDR3 runs to 17 residues. V was pared by 4 bases and J by 4 bases, with 6 bases of the junction left unmatched.

This clonotype was observed a few times. The chain uses TRBV12-3 or TRBV12-4 and TRBJ2-3; D gene uncertain. The CDR3 covers 13 residues. V lost 0 bases to trimming and J lost 6 bases, with 7 bases between them. This CDR3 reads CASSLATRDTQYF. In DNA, the CDR3 is TGTGCCAGCAGTTTAGCCACCCGGGATACGCAGTATTTT.

This clonotype came up many times. The gene calls are TRBV12-3 or TRBV12-4 and TRBJ1-6; TRBD1 might be the D (6 bases). This CDR3 region has 16 residues. The V gene lost 7 bases and the J gene lost 3 bases, with 16 bases spanning the gap. The CDR3 nucleotides are TGTGCCAGCACCCAATGGGGGCGACGCTATAATTCACCCCTCCACTTT. Translation gives CASTQWGRRYNSPLHF.

This clonotype occurred many times. The genes are TRBV2 and TRBJ2-1; 9 bases line up with TRBD2. The CDR3 has 15 amino acids. The V gene's germline CDR1 is SNHLY and CDR2 FYNNEI. V was clipped by 4 bases and J by 8 bases; unmatched bases: 9. CDR3 in amino acids: CASSGEAGGMDEQFF. The CDR3 coding sequence is TGTGCCAGCAGTGGGGAAGCGGGGGGCATGGATGAGCAGTTCTTC.

This clonotype showed up many times. The chain couples TRBV12-3 or TRBV12-4 to TRBJ2-6; D may correspond to TRBD1 or TRBD2 (7 bases each). V dropped 6 bases and J dropped 1 base, with 16 bases sitting between them. The CDR3 spans 17 residues. CDR3 amino acids: CASRGGDRVSGANVLTF. For the CDR3, the DNA is TGTGCCAGCAGGGGGGGGGACAGAGTATCTGGGGCCAACGTCCTGACTTTC.

This clonotype was observed at least ten times. J is TRBJ2-1 and V is TRBV6-2 or TRBV6-3; TRBD2 matches at 11 bases. The CDR3 runs to 18 residues. The V gene's germline CDR1 is MNHEY and CDR2 SVGEGT. V lost 4 bases, J lost 5 bases, and 13 bases stayed unmatched. Here the CDR3 DNA reads TGTGCCAGCAGTTTCCTCAATAGCGGGGGGGGACGTAACAATGAGCAGTTCTTC. This sequence encodes CASSFLNSGGGRNNEQFF.

This clonotype was picked up a small number of times. The V call is TRBV5-1, the J call TRBJ2-3; perhaps TRBD2 as D (6 bases). Germline V gene sequence: CDR1 SGHRS, CDR2 YFSETQ. Trimming took 3 bases from V and 6 from J, leaving 14 bases between them. The CDR3 sequence is 14 residues long. DNA for the CDR3: TGCGCCAGCAGCTCTGAGCGGGTTTCGGATACGCAGTATTTT. Its translation: CASSSERVSDTQYF. The variable domain in full, completed from reference TRBV5-1 and TRBJ2-3, reads KAGVTQTPRYLIKTRGQQVTLSCSPISGHRSVSWYQQTPGQGLQFLFEYFSETQRNKGNFPGRFSGRQFSNSRSEMNVSTLELGDSALYLCASSSERVSDTQYFGPGTRLTVL.

The sample holds many counts of this clonotype. The chain is built from TRBV7-7 and TRBJ2-5, with 7 bases matching TRBD2. The V gene end was trimmed by 5 bases and the J gene end by 2 bases; junction bases not matched to a gene: 5. Germline CDR1 is SSHAT and CDR2 is FNYEAQ (reference sequence). The CDR3 has 14 residues. CDR3 sequence reads: CASSQKLAQETQYF. In nucleotides, the CDR3 is TGTGCCAGCAGCCAAAAACTAGCGCAAGAGACCCAGTACTTC.

The rearrangement links TRBV4-2 to TRBJ2-1; 13 bases agree with TRBD2. This CDR3 has 18 amino acids. V shed 0 bases, J shed 9 bases, and the junction held 11 bases outside the gene matches. Germline V CDR1 and CDR2: LGHNA, YNFKEQ. CDR3 sequence reads: CASSQDLPGLAGSGEQFF. The CDR3 DNA follows: TGTGCCAGCAGCCAAGATCTCCCGGGACTAGCGGGATCCGGTGAGCAGTTCTTC.

In its sample, this clonotype was seen many times. V and J are TRBV5-1 and TRBJ2-3, with 10 positions matching TRBD2. Germline V lookup: CDR1 SGHRS, CDR2 YFSETQ. This CDR3 has 17 amino acids. Unmatched junction bases numbered 9, after V lost 3 bases and J lost 2 bases. This CDR3 reads CASSYLTSGYITDTQYF. CDR3 in DNA: TGCGCCAGCAGCTACCTGACTAGCGGGTACATCACAGATACGCAGTATTTT. Combining the CDR3 with reference TRBV5-1 and TRBJ2-3 gives the whole variable domain KAGVTQTPRYLIKTRGQQVTLSCSPISGHRSVSWYQQTPGQGLQFLFEYFSETQRNKGNFPGRFSGRQFSNSRSEMNVSTLELGDSALYLCASSYLTSGYITDTQYFGPGTRLTVL.

This chain connects TRBV6-1 to TRBJ1-6; D not resolved. Between the trimmed V and J ends, which lost 2 bases and 0 bases, there was a span of 11 bases. This CDR3 has 17 amino acids. Germline loops: CDR1 MNHNS, CDR2 SASEGT. CDR3 sequence reads: CASSERFRSSYNSPLHF. In DNA form, the CDR3 reads TGTGCCAGCAGTGAAAGGTTCAGGAGCTCCTATAATTCACCCCTCCACTTT.

The chain has TRBV27 and TRBJ2-7; TRBD2 agrees at 11 bases. The CDR3 sequence is 14 residues long. In germline, CDR1 is MNHEY, CDR2 SMNVEV (reference sequence). Trimming cost V 2 bases and J 6 bases; bases outside gene matches: 3. CDR3 coding DNA: TGTGCCAGCAGTTTAAGCCTAGCGGGAGGCGAGCAGTACTTC. It is translated as CASSLSLAGGEQYF.

In its sample, this clonotype was seen many times. The chain uses TRBV9 and TRBJ1-5; 7 nucleotides align to TRBD1. V was clipped by 3 bases and J by 6 bases; unmatched bases: 6. Germline CDR1 is SGDLS and CDR2 is YYNGEE. This CDR3 has 14 amino acids. The CDR3 is CASSASGGTQPQHF. As DNA, the CDR3 is TGTGCCAGCAGCGCTTCAGGGGGGACTCAGCCCCAGCATTTT.

This clonotype was seen only a few times. This chain links TRBV3-1 with TRBJ2-7, with D hard to call. Germline V gives CDR1 LGHDT, CDR2 YNNKEL (reference sequence). CDR3 length equals 14 residues. V was pared by 3 bases and J by 5 bases, with 14 bases between. DNA of the CDR3: TGTGCCAGCAGCCATCGTGGGCTGGGTGACGAGCAGTACTTC. This encodes CASSHRGLGDEQYF.

Many counts were recorded for this clonotype. The chain uses TRBV27 and TRBJ2-7, with D perhaps matching TRBD1 or TRBD2 (5 bases each). Germline V gene lookup returns CDR1 MNHEY and CDR2 SMNVEV (reference sequence). V lost 4 bases to trimming and J lost 0 bases, with 10 bases between them. This CDR3 has 14 residues. CDR3 region: CASSYKGSSYEQYF. CDR3 DNA: TGTGCCAGCAGTTATAAGGGGAGCTCCTACGAGCAGTACTTC.

This clonotype was observed a few times. The chain recombines TRBV29-1 with TRBJ2-1; D is unresolved. Per germline, CDR1 SQVTM and CDR2 ANQGSEA. Trimming shortened V by 3 bases and J by 0 bases, and 12 bases separated the two germline ends. The CDR3 has 15 residues. DNA for the CDR3: TGCAGCGTTGAGTTTCCCGGTTCCTCCTACAATGAGCAGTTCTTC. Residues: CSVEFPGSSYNEQFF.

This clonotype has only a few counts. The CDR3 sequence is CASSALGLAGATQYF. For the CDR3, the DNA is TGCGCCAGCAGCGCCTTAGGACTAGCGGGAGCTACGCAGTATTTT. The chain links TRBV4-1 to TRBJ2-3, with 13 positions matching TRBD2. The V gene end was trimmed by 5 bases and the J gene end by 8 bases; junction bases not matched to a gene: 7. The CDR3 loop spans 15 amino acids. Germline CDR1 reads MGHRA; CDR2 reads YSYEKL.

The sample holds a few counts of this clonotype. V usage is TRBV20-1 and J usage is TRBJ2-4; perhaps TRBD2 as D (7 bases). CDR3 length equals 19 residues. CDR1 is DFQATT and CDR2 is SNEGSKA in the germline V gene (reference sequence). Trimming took 0 bases from V and 1 from J, leaving 22 bases between them. The CDR3 is CSAREVMGGAGPAKNIQYF. DNA for the CDR3: TGCAGTGCTAGAGAGGTGATGGGGGGGGCAGGACCGGCCAAAAACATTCAGTACTTC.

In its sample, this clonotype was seen a few times. The gene calls are TRBV5-5 and TRBJ2-7, with TRBD1 matching over 7 bases. V gave up 4 bases and J gave up 0 bases; unmatched junction bases: 7. From germline, CDR1 is SGHKS and CDR2 YYEKEE (reference sequence). The CDR3 has 15 residues. DNA of the CDR3: TGTGCCAGCAGCGTCGGACAGGTGAACTCCTACGAGCAGTACGTC. It yields the protein CASSVGQVNSYEQYV.